This T cell receptor beta chain was recovered during a study of T cell responses to AZD1222 COVID-19 vaccine. Findings of the study overall: Donors in the cohort were predominantly white British and more often female, and clonal diversity was possibly underestimated. Spike-specific TCR depth and breadth grew after two AZD1222 doses. At baseline, just 5 or 6 AZD1222 recipients tested seropositive.

This clone occurred many times. Its matching antigen is unknown. Method: immunoSEQ multiplex PCR; TCRdb's copy keeps in-frame clones and lacks some. This sample carries roughly 270,000 clones, 85% to 95% of them seen once, and the ten largest clones take less than 0.6%. V lost 5 bases and J lost 0; bases outside the gene matches: 7. This CDR3 contains 17 residues. Germline V gene lookup returns CDR1 SEHNR and CDR2 FQNEAQ (reference sequence). Source: peripheral blood, taken 28 days after the second AZD1222 dose. This sequence joins TRBV7-9 and TRBJ1-4; TRBD1 agrees at 9 bases. The TCR sequence derives from an adult who received the AZD1222 COVID-19 vaccine. As DNA, the CDR3 is TGTGCCAGCAGCCTTGGACAGGGGCGGGCAACTAATGAAAAACTGTTTTTT. Amino acid sequence: CASSLGQGRATNEKLFF.